Sequencing of this TCR beta chain was carried out in a study of cytomegalovirus exposure and HLA in healthy donors. General observations from the study: A prior analysis recorded that most TCR beta V segments were productive about 87% or about 30% of the time. Among the CMV-associated chains, a few were confirmed in vitro as specific for CMV antigens. Further analysis, carried out later, found HLA-associated TCR beta chains more clonally expanded than equally common other chains.

This clone has more than one count but fewer than ten. As yet, its antigen is unknown. This CDR3 is built from 13 residues. Germline V gene sequence: CDR1 SNHLY, CDR2 FYNNEI. The V gene lost 0 bases and the J gene lost 0 bases, with 3 bases spanning the gap. 60 Vbeta and 13 Jbeta primers were used in PCR. The protocol was immunoSEQ multiplex PCR, while the TCRdb copy is restricted to in-frame clones and leaves out a portion. The sample has under 150,000 clones; roughly 8.8% are singletons. V and J are TRBV2 and TRBJ2-7; no clear D gene. The TCR originated in a middle-aged woman in good health and CMV-seropositive. Sequencing was done on a sample of PBMCs. This CDR3 is CASSEAASYEQYF. The CDR3 DNA sequence: TGTGCCAGCAGTGAAGCAGCCTCCTACGAGCAGTACTTC. Full variable domain (outside the CDR3, taken from reference TRBV2 and TRBJ2-7): EPEVTQTPSHQVTQMGQEVILRCVPISNHLYFYWYRQILGQKVEFLVSFYNNEISEKSEIFDDQFSVERPDGSNFTLKIRSTKLEDSAMYFCASSEAASYEQYFGPGTRLTVT.